What follows describes a single T cell receptor (beta chain). This clonotype turned up a few times. Its antigen is not yet known. Per-base qualities were not stored, and no clone one base away is much larger. Sequencer: Illumina HiSeq 1500. In TCRdb, the public reads were trimmed at Q25 with fastp and aligned with MiXCR, with productive beta chains retained. All rows with the same CDR3 protein become a single entry with the most common DNA and genes. The sample table holds approximately 270,000 distinct CDR3 sequences, of which 22% were seen once. The top ten clones comprise about 21% of the sample. This sample is drawn from a study of T cell repertoires in cytomegalovirus infection (dated by TCRdb to between 2019 and 2020). Concerning the study at large: The peptide stimulations were aimed at well-studied HLA-B-restricted epitopes as well as recently identified HLA-C-restricted CMV epitopes, whose presentation resists viral immunomodulation. Because public TCR beta signatures pointed to carriage of CMV infection together with the matching HLA type, the HLA type of each donor mattered for the analysis. Results the study describes overall, beyond this receptor: In both this cohort and an independent cohort of over 350 donors, the cumulative frequency of public TCR beta family members distinguished carriers of CMV infection plus the relevant HLA type. In the ex vivo response, HLA-C-restricted CMV-specific TCR beta clonotypes were dominant, and in two of eight donors the single most frequent clonotype came from this HLA-C-restricted group.

Trimmed from V: 5 bases; trimmed from J: 5 bases; junction bases lacking a gene match: 7. From its cysteine to its phenylalanine, the CDR3 spans 15 amino acids. Only the CDR3 DNA is retained, 45 bases long and in frame from the first base. The germline V gene sets CDR1 to MDHEN and CDR2 to SYDVKM. Per the publication, the treatment or condition label means: in vitro stimulation with specific CMV peptide epitopes to enrich CMV-specific T cells. This specimen was cultured PBMCs, taken from culture after CMV antigen stimulation. The chain is encoded by TRBV28 joined to TRBJ2-1; the junction holds 9 bases that match TRBD2. The receptor was derived from a human donor in good health (CMV status not recorded). Some clones in this sample may be carry-over from other donors' samples. This receptor has the CDR3 CASSAPGLAHNEQFF. The sequenced DNA: TGTGCCAGCAGTGCACCGGGACTAGCTCACAATGAGCAGTTCTTC. Reference TRBV28 and TRBJ2-1 proteins supply the regions before and after the CDR3; the full variable domain is: DVKVTQSSRYLVKRTGEKVFLECVQDMDHENMFWYRQDPGLGLRLIYFSYDVKMKEKGDIPEGYSVSREKKERFSLILESASTNQTSMYLCASSAPGLAHNEQFFGPGTRLTVL.